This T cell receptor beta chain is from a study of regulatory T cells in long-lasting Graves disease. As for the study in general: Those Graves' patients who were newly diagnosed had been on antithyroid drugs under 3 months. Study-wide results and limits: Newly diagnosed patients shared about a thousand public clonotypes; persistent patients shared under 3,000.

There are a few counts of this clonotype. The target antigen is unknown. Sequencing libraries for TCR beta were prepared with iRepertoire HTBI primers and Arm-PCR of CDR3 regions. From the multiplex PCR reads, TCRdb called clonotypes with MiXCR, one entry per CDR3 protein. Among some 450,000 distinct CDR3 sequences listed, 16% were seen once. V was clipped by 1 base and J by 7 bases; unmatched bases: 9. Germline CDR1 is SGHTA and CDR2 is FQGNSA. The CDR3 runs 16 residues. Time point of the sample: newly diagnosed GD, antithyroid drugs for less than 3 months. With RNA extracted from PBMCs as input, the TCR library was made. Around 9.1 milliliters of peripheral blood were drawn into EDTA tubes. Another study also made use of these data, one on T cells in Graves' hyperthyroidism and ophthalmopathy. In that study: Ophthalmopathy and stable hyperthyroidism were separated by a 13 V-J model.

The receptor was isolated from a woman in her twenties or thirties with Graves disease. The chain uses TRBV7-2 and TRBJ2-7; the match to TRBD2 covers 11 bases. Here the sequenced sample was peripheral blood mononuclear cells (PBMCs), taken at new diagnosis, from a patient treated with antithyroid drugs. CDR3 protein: CASSLVAGGAWEEQYF. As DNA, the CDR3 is TGTGCCAGCAGCTTAGTAGCGGGGGGGGCTTGGGAGGAGCAGTACTTC.